These 23 T cell receptor beta chains were sequenced from one sample in a study of T-cell reconstitution after alpha-beta-depleted transplantation in children. Researchers prepared the TCRbeta library using unique molecular identifiers, the study reports. TCRdb re-called the PCR reads with MiXCR, one entry per CDR3 protein. There are a few hundred thousand distinct CDR3 sequences in the sample; roughly 10% occur only once, and 20% to 25% lies in the top ten. The sequencing used peripheral blood, collected 180 days after TCRalphabeta/CD19-depleted stem cell transplant. The receptors originated from a male patient between 2 and 10 years old who had a stem cell transplant for chronic granulomatous disease, so the T cells may come from the graft donor.

This clonotype was detected ten times or more. This chain joins TRBV5-1 and TRBJ1-2; D remains ambiguous. Germline V gene data show CDR1 as SGHRS and CDR2 as YFSETQ. The germline V and J ends were trimmed by 1 base and 0 bases, with 10 bases remaining between them. CDR3 length: 15 residues. DNA of the CDR3: TGCGCCAGCAGCTTGACTGACAAGTCTAACTATGGCTACACCTTC. This sequence encodes CASSLTDKSNYGYTF. Full variable domain (outside the CDR3, taken from reference TRBV5-1 and TRBJ1-2): KAGVTQTPRYLIKTRGQQVTLSCSPISGHRSVSWYQQTPGQGLQFLFEYFSETQRNKGNFPGRFSGRQFSNSRSEMNVSTLELGDSALYLCASSLTDKSNYGYTFGSGTRLTVV.

The sample holds many counts of this clonotype. The chain links TRBV20-1 to TRBJ2-7, with D perhaps assigned TRBD1 or TRBD2 (5 bases each). Trimming removed 6 bases from V and 0 bases from J, with 15 bases in between. The germline V gene encodes CDR1 DFQATT and CDR2 SNEGSKA (reference sequence). The CDR3 has 14 amino acids. CDR3 DNA sequence: TGCAGTGCCAGGGACCTCCAGAGCTCCTACGAGCAGTACTTC. It specifies CSARDLQSSYEQYF.

This clonotype has ten or more counts. The chain uses TRBV7-8 and TRBJ1-2; 7 bases match TRBD1. Germline CDR1 is SGHVS and CDR2 is FQNEAQ. The CDR3 is 13 residues long. V dropped 1 base and J dropped 6; count of bases not matched to a gene: 2. The CDR3: CASSLEDRHGYTF. The CDR3 nucleotides read TGTGCCAGCAGCTTAGAGGACAGGCATGGCTACACCTTC.

This clonotype was found many times. J is TRBJ2-7 and V is TRBV14; D is unclear. Germline V gene lookup returns CDR1 SGHDN and CDR2 FVKESK. The V end was cut by 2 bases, the J end by 6 bases, with 11 bases between. CDR3 size: 13 residues. CDR3 nucleotide sequence: TGTGCCAGCAGCCAACTTTTCACCGGCGAGCAGTACTTC. Its protein product is CASSQLFTGEQYF.

This clonotype was counted many times. V gene TRBV5-6 combines with J gene TRBJ1-4; perhaps TRBD1 as D (5 bases). The CDR3 totals 14 residues. Trimming removed 4 bases at V and 6 bases at J, with 13 bases between. Per the germline V gene, CDR1 is SGHDT and CDR2 is YYEEEE. In DNA, the CDR3 is TGTGCCAGCAGCCCCTCGGGGGGGGATGAAAAACTGTTTTTT. Amino acid sequence: CASSPSGGDEKLFF.

This clonotype occurred many times. The V call is TRBV7-6, the J call TRBJ2-3, with D uncertain. This CDR3 is 13 amino acids long. V lost 0 bases, J lost 7 bases, and 8 bases lay in between. Germline V CDR1 and CDR2: SGHVS, FNYEAQ. CDR3 amino acids: CASSLAGLNTQYF. In DNA form, the CDR3 reads TGTGCCAGCAGCTTAGCGGGCTTAAATACGCAGTATTTT. Based on the CDR3 plus reference TRBV7-6 and TRBJ2-3, the full variable domain is GAGVSQSPRYKVTKRGQDVALRCDPISGHVSLYWYRQALGQGPEFLTYFNYEAQQDKSGLPNDRFSAERPEGSISTLTIQRTEQRDSAMYRCASSLAGLNTQYFGPGTRLTVL.

The chain recombines TRBV12-3 or TRBV12-4 with TRBJ1-5, with D tentatively TRBD1 (6 bases). CDR3 length equals 14 residues. The germline V and J ends were trimmed by 6 bases and 3 bases, with 12 bases remaining between them. The CDR3 DNA reads TGTGCCAGCAGGATAACAGGGATCAATCAGCCCCAGCATTTT. Its translation: CASRITGINQPQHF.

The sample holds many counts of this clonotype. The V gene is TRBV9, the J gene TRBJ2-3; 15 bases are a match to TRBD2. The CDR3 runs to 19 residues. Germline assignment: CDR1 SGDLS and CDR2 YYNGEE. J was trimmed by 2 bases and V by 0 bases; bases with no gene match: 7. Here the CDR3 DNA reads TGTGCCAGCAGCGTAGGTGGAGGGACTAGCGGGGGGTACACAGATACGCAGTATTTT. Translating gives CASSVGGGTSGGYTDTQYF.

This clonotype was detected many times. This chain links TRBV30 with TRBJ2-1, with 8 bases matching TRBD1. V dropped 4 bases and J dropped 8; count of bases not matched to a gene: 4. Germline CDR1 is GTSNPN and CDR2 is SVGIG (reference sequence). The CDR3 loop spans 12 amino acids. The CDR3 DNA is TGTGCCTGGAACCCCAGGGGGCATGAGCAGTTCTTC. This sequence encodes CAWNPRGHEQFF.

Details on this clonotype: This may be a read error, as it is one base from a much larger clone. The V gene is TRBV15, the J gene TRBJ2-6; TRBD1 might be the D (5 bases). The CDR3 consists of 20 residues. Germline assignment: CDR1 LNHNV and CDR2 YYDKDF (reference sequence). The CDR3 sequence: CATSRTFWAQTRSGANGLTF. In nucleotides, the CDR3 is TGTGCCACCAGCAGAACATTCTGGGCCCAAACCCGTTCTGGGGCCAACGGCCTGACTTTC.

This clonotype showed up many times. The V and J genes are TRBV20-1 and TRBJ1-5, with D perhaps TRBD1 (6 bases). CDR1 and CDR2 (germline): DFQATT, SNEGSKA (reference sequence). Trimming pared 6 bases from V and 2 bases from J, leaving 11 bases between. The CDR3 is made up of 13 amino acids. CDR3 in DNA: TGCAGTGCCCCACACAGGGGCAATCAGCCCCAGCATTTT. Translation gives CSAPHRGNQPQHF.

The chain links TRBV25-1 to TRBJ1-2; D uncertain. The CDR3 is 14 amino acids. V shed 2 bases and J shed 8 bases, with 15 bases lying between them. Germline V lookup: CDR1 MGHDK, CDR2 SYGVNS. Written as DNA, the CDR3 is TGTGCCAGCAGTGAAAGAAAAGGGTGGAGCGGCTACACCTTC. It encodes CASSERKGWSGYTF.

This clonotype has ten or more counts. This chain uses TRBV6-2 or TRBV6-3 with TRBJ2-7; D is undetermined. The CDR3 extends over 15 amino acids. Germline lookup yields CDR1 MNHEY and CDR2 SVGEGT. V lost 7 bases to trimming and J lost 2 bases, with 18 bases between them. The CDR3 loop reads CASTPRAGRAYEQYF. CDR3 sequence (DNA): TGTGCCAGCACCCCCCGGGCAGGCCGCGCCTACGAGCAGTACTTC.

This clonotype was counted many times. The genes are TRBV20-1 and TRBJ2-7; 7 nucleotides match TRBD1. Germline V lookup: CDR1 DFQATT, CDR2 SNEGSKA (reference sequence). CDR3 length equals 13 residues. V shed 6 bases and J 3 bases; nucleotides not matched to a gene: 8. This CDR3 is CSALRQGRYEQYF. Written as DNA, the CDR3 is TGCAGTGCCCTGAGACAGGGTCGCTACGAGCAGTACTTC.

This clonotype came up a few times. This chain joins TRBV20-1 and TRBJ1-1; D gene ambiguous. The CDR3 is 10 amino acids. Germline lookup yields CDR1 DFQATT and CDR2 SNEGSKA (reference sequence). Trimming pared 2 bases from V and 6 bases from J, leaving 4 bases between. DNA of the CDR3: TGCAGTGCTAGAATCCCTGAAGCTTTCTTT. Protein: CSARIPEAFF.

Ten or more counts support this clonotype. V is TRBV5-1 and J is TRBJ2-7; D is possibly TRBD1 or TRBD2 (5 bases each). Per germline, CDR1 SGHRS and CDR2 YFSETQ. This CDR3 contains 13 residues. With 1 base removed from V and 5 bases from J, the gap between germline ends came to 10 bases. This CDR3 reads CASSLRGANEQYF. The DNA for the CDR3 is TGCGCCAGCAGCTTGAGGGGAGCCAACGAGCAGTACTTC.

This clonotype was detected ten times or more. The chain recombines TRBV20-1 with TRBJ2-4, with D hard to call. V shed 2 bases and J shed 5 bases, with 4 bases lying between them. The V gene's germline CDR1 is DFQATT and CDR2 SNEGSKA (reference sequence). The CDR3 runs 11 residues. The CDR3 DNA reads as TGCAGTGCTAGACCTCAAAACATTCAGTACTTC. Encoded protein: CSARPQNIQYF.

This clonotype was seen ten or more times. J is TRBJ1-6 and V is TRBV7-2; TRBD1 matches 9 bases. Germline V CDR1 and CDR2: SGHTA, FQGNSA. With V trimmed by 6 bases and J by 7 bases, 13 bases remained unmatched. The CDR3 is 17 amino acids. DNA for the CDR3: TGTGCCAGCAGTATTAGTAGGGGGGGGACAGGGAATTCACCCCTCCACTTT. It is translated as CASSISRGGTGNSPLHF.

Ten or more counts support this clonotype. The chain is built from TRBV21-1 and TRBJ2-7; the tabulated D call, TRBD1, remains unverified against the DNA. TRBV21-1 is assigned pseudogene status. This CDR3 has 11 amino acids. Here the CDR3 reads CASIYGTGVYF. The CDR3 DNA reads as TGTGCCAGCATTTACGGGACAGGGGTATACTTC.

This clonotype showed up many times. This chain connects TRBV28 to TRBJ2-1, with 11 bases lining up with TRBD1. In germline, CDR1 is MDHEN, CDR2 SYDVKM. The V and J ends lost 5 bases and 9 bases, in that order; junction bases with no gene match: 6. This CDR3 has 14 residues. This chain's CDR3 is CASSKDRGHSEQFF. CDR3 coding DNA: TGTGCCAGCAGTAAGGACAGGGGGCATAGTGAGCAGTTCTTC.

Ten or more counts support this clonotype. This chain connects TRBV12-3 or TRBV12-4 to TRBJ1-4, with 7 nucleotides matching TRBD1. The CDR3 is 14 amino acids. V shed 6 bases and J 6 bases; nucleotides not matched to a gene: 7. The DNA of the CDR3 is TGTGCCAGCAGAAGGACAGGCCCCCATGAAAAACTGTTTTTT. It encodes CASRRTGPHEKLFF.

This clonotype was observed many times. The rearrangement links TRBV30 to TRBJ2-7; D may be TRBD1 (6 bases). Looked up from germline, CDR1 is GTSNPN and CDR2 is SVGIG (reference sequence). The CDR3 totals 17 residues. Trimming shortened V by 0 bases and J by 2 bases, and 20 bases separated the two germline ends. The CDR3 DNA sequence: TGTGCCTGGAGTGTATGGGGGCCAGGCCAAAGTCCCTACGAGCAGTACTTC. Its translation: CAWSVWGPGQSPYEQYF. The variable domain in full, with the rest retrieved from reference TRBV30 and TRBJ2-7, is SQTIHQWPATLVQPVGSPLSLECTVEGTSNPNLYWYRQAAGRGLQLLFYSVGIGQISSEVPQNLSASRPQDRQFILSSKKLLLSDSGFYLCAWSVWGPGQSPYEQYFGPGTRLTVT.

This clonotype was counted many times. The gene calls are TRBV2 and TRBJ2-2; TRBD1 is a possible D gene (6 bases). Germline lookup yields CDR1 SNHLY and CDR2 FYNNEI. V was cut by 6 bases and J by 6 bases, with 11 bases left in between. The CDR3 has 13 amino acids. In DNA form, the CDR3 reads TGTGCCAGCAGCCTAGACAGGTCCGGGGAGCTGTTTTTT. Translating gives CASSLDRSGELFF.